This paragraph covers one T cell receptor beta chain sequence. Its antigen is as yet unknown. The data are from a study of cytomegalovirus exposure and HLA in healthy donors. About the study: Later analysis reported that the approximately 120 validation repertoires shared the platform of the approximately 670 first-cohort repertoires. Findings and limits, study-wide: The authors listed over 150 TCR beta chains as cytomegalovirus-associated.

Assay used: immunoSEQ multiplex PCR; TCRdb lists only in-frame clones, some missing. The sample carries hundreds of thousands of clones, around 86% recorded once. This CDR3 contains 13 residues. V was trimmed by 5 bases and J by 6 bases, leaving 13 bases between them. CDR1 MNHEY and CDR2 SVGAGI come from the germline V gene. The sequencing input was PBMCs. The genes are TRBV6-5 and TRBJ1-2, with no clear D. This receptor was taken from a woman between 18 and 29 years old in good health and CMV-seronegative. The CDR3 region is CASSRDKTDGYTF. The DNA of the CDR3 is TGTGCCAGCAGTCGTGACAAGACCGATGGCTACACCTTC.